The 10 T cell receptor beta chains listed next were all sequenced from one sample in a study of graft-versus-host responses after intestinal transplantation. Produced via immunoSEQ multiplex PCR; TCRdb's table is partial and in-frame only. The data show roughly 15,000 clones, about a third seen once. Responders that carried the CFSE label, approximately 200,000 of them, were plated with approximately 200,000 irradiated, violet-dye-labeled stimulator cells. Sequences were derived from alloreactive CD8+ T cells from a mixed lymphocyte reaction culture, sampled before intestinal transplant. Subset denoted: CFSE-low proliferating T cells sorted from roughly 6-day pre-transplant mixed lymphocyte reaction (GvH or HvG direction). Receptor source: a human patient who received an intestinal transplant.

DNA of the CDR3: TGTGCCAGCAGAACAGGGGCTAATGAGCAGTTCTTC. Translating gives CASRTGANEQFF. V gene TRBV6-5 combines with J gene TRBJ2-1; 7 nucleotides align to TRBD1. V lost 6 bases and J lost 7; bases outside the gene matches: 3. Germline CDR1 reads MNHEY; CDR2 reads SVGAGI. The CDR3 length is 12 residues.

The chain links TRBV27 to TRBJ1-6, with D unclear. Per germline, CDR1 MNHEY and CDR2 SMNVEV (reference sequence). There are 21 residues in the CDR3. Trimming shortened V by 7 bases and J by 2 bases, and 30 bases separated the two germline ends. CDR3 residues: CASKKMSEPSVPLPYNSPLHF. CDR3 coding DNA: TGTGCCAGCAAAAAGATGTCCGAGCCGTCGGTGCCCCTTCCCTATAATTCACCCCTCCACTTT.

The rearrangement joins TRBV11-2 to TRBJ2-7; no firm D call. This CDR3 has 12 residues. Trimming shortened V by 3 bases and J by 3 bases, and 6 bases separated the two germline ends. Germline CDR1 reads SGHAT; CDR2 reads FQNNGV. CDR3 coding DNA: TGTGCCAGCAGCTTGGGTGTCTACGAGCAGTACTTC. Residues: CASSLGVYEQYF.

The chain carries TRBV4-1 and TRBJ1-2; D is unresolved. This CDR3 is 14 amino acids long. Deletions cut 3 bases from V and 13 bases from J, with 21 bases between. Germline-derived CDR1 and CDR2 are MGHRA and YSYEKL. The CDR3 DNA reads as TGCGCCAGCAGCCACCCGTACAACATGGGCTCCTGCACCTTC. It specifies CASSHPYNMGSCTF.

The chain carries TRBV10-3 and TRBJ1-1; no reliable D call. The CDR3 has 12 residues. Germline V CDR1 and CDR2: ENHRY, SYGVKD. The germline V and J ends were trimmed by 9 bases and 0 bases, with 8 bases remaining between them. DNA for the CDR3: TGTGCCATTGGGTTTTTGAACACTGAAGCTTTCTTT. Translation: CAIGFLNTEAFF.

This clone was counted only a few times. This chain connects TRBV13 to TRBJ1-5, with a possible D match to TRBD1 (5 bases). Germline loops: CDR1 PRHDT, CDR2 FYEKMQ (reference sequence). V was clipped by 4 bases and J by 1 base, with 11 bases between them. The CDR3 has 15 amino acids. The CDR3 here is CASSSRDGSNQPQHF. The DNA of the CDR3 is TGTGCCAGCAGCTCCCGGGACGGGAGCAATCAGCCCCAGCATTTT.

This clone came up a few times. This chain joins TRBV9 and TRBJ1-1, with D unresolved. Germline V gene data show CDR1 as SGDLS and CDR2 as YYNGEE. The CDR3 has 12 amino acids. The V and J ends lost 2 bases and 3 bases respectively, with 5 bases between them. CDR3 loop: CASSVGDTEAFF. CDR3 DNA sequence: TGTGCCAGCAGCGTTGGGGACACTGAAGCTTTCTTT.

This clone is medium-sized in the sample. V gene TRBV6-6 combines with J gene TRBJ1-1; D gene unclear. The CDR3 contains 12 residues. Germline-derived CDR1 and CDR2 are MNHNY and SVGAGI (reference sequence). V lost 2 bases and J lost 7, with 8 bases in between. Here the CDR3 reads CASSYATFEAFF. The CDR3 nucleotides read TGTGCCAGCAGTTACGCAACGTTTGAAGCTTTCTTT.

The V gene is TRBV29-1, the J gene TRBJ1-2, with a weak D call TRBD1 (6 bases). The V gene lost 6 bases and the J gene lost 8 bases, with 13 bases spanning the gap. The CDR3 runs 11 residues. CDR1 is SQVTM and CDR2 is ANQGSEA in the germline V gene. CDR3 region: CSVNTGKGYTF. The CDR3, as DNA: TGCAGCGTCAACACAGGGAAAGGCTACACCTTC.

This chain links TRBV6-5 with TRBJ1-2; D perhaps matches TRBD1 (5 bases). CDR1 is MNHEY and CDR2 is SVGAGI in the germline V gene. Trimming removed 7 bases at V and 4 bases at J, with 13 bases between. CDR3 length equals 13 residues. The CDR3 is CASTLGPLYGYTF. CDR3 nucleotides: TGTGCCAGCACCCTGGGACCTCTCTATGGCTACACCTTC.